This T cell receptor beta chain was identified during a study of Tregs in tolerant kidney transplant recipients (dated by TCRdb to between 2018 and 2021). Looking at the study overall: Before combined kidney and bone marrow transplantation, this study identified donor-specific regulatory T cells using TCRbeta sequencing and then followed those same cells after transplant.

Trimming removed 6 bases from V and 0 bases from J; the gene matches leave 8 bases unexplained. CDR1 and CDR2, looked up from the germline V gene (reference sequence), are DFQATT and SNEGSKA. The CDR3 goes from the cysteine to the phenylalanine over 14 residues. Of the CDR3's DNA, 33 bases were read; they are in frame from base 1. About this clone: There is no known antigen for this receptor. With the read ending 3 residues before the CDR3 end, the germline J gene is used to fill in that end.

Study-level results and caveats: Because the study included only a small number of patients, the results must be confirmed in larger populations and under other immunosuppression protocols. Biological reproducibility was not directly assessed, although technical replication error appeared to be minimal. The most biologically relevant and donor-specific TCRbeta repertoire appeared to be identified by expanding Tregs with activated donor B cells. Donor-specific Treg expansion exceeded global Treg expansion in tolerant patients, suggesting antigen-driven rather than nonspecific expansion. PCR primers changed over time for some patients, so nucleotide-level comparison across those patients' samples was not possible.

For TCRbeta CDR3 sequencing, genomic DNA from the sorted cells was extracted using the QIAGEN DNeasy Blood and Tissue Kit. High-throughput TCRbeta CDR3 sequencing, including PCR amplification with bias correction and internal controls, was performed commercially through immunoSEQ. The source study handled its data this way. A unique productive TCRbeta sequence was defined by the CDR3 nucleotide sequence when primers matched, and otherwise by the CDR3 amino acid sequence together with the Vbeta and Jbeta genes. To correct for sorting error, sequences found in more than one sorted population at a frequency ratio of 2:1 or less were discarded, and the remaining shared sequences were assigned to the population with the higher frequency. A sequence counted as donor-reactive if, in CFSE-low cells, the sequence had a frequency of at least 0.01% and was expanded at least 5-fold compared with unstimulated cells. Jensen-Shannon divergence calculated on the top 100 TCRbeta sequences ranked by frequency was used to measure repertoire divergence. For samples with multiple sequencing runs, sorting error was corrected in each run separately before the runs were combined. Drawn from immuneACCESS, this table holds only the in-frame rearrangements with V and J called that TCRdb kept. Clones are partly lost; checked studies trace under half to an unresolved V gene and leave the rest unexplained. V and J calls and clone size are those listed in that table; D and trimming were worked out from the DNA. This sample's table carries approximately 30,000 clones. The top ten hold 1.5% to 2% of the sample.

Related donors were used in the transplants with nonmyeloablative bone marrow transplantation, and mixed chimerism was transient in the human trials. Thawed PBMCs were FACS-sorted into unstimulated Tregs (CD4+CD25+CD127-), CD4+ non-Tregs (CD4+CD25-), CD4 cells and CD8 cells. The patients were a few recipients of combined kidney and bone marrow transplants from the ITN036ST trial, and samples were available only from these trial subjects. Healthy control blood was processed by Ficoll density gradient to PBMCs and cryopreserved; patient PBMCs were collected before and after transplant. The sample was CD4+ T cells from blood (PBMCs), taken 24 months after the transplant. This sequence was found in a human patient who received a combined kidney and bone marrow transplant. Donor T cells from the graft may be present among the T cells after a transplant. This receptor chain uses TRBV20-1 and TRBJ2-7; TRBD1 aligns with 7 central bases. The CDR3 DNA, read in part, is TGCAGTGCGTACCGGGACAGCAGCTCCTACGAG. This translates into CSAYRDSSSYE. The whole CDR3 protein is CSAYRDSSSYEQYF.